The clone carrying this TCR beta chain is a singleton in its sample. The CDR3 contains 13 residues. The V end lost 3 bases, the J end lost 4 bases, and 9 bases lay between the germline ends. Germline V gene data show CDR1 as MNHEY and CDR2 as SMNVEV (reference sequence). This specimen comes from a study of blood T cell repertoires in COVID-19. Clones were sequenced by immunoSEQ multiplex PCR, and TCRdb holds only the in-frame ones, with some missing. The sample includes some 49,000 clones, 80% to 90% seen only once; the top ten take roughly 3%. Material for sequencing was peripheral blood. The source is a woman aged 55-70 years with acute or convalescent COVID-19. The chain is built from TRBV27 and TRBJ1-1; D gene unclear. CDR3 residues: CASSFRGSTEAFF. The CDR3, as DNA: TGTGCCAGCAGTTTTCGGGGTTCCACTGAAGCTTTCTTT.